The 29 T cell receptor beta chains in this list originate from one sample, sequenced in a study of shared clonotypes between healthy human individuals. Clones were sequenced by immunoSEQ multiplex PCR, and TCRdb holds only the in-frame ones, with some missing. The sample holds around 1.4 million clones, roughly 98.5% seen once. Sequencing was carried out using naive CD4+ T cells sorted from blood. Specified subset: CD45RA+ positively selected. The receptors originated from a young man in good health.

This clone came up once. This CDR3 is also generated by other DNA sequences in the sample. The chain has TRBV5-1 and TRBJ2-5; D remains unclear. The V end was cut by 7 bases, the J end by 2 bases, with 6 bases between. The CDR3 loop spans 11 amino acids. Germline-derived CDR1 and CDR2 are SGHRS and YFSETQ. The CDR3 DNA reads TGCGCCAGCTCCGTTCAAGAGACCCAGTACTTC. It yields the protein CASSVQETQYF. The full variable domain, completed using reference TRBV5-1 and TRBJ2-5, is KAGVTQTPRYLIKTRGQQVTLSCSPISGHRSVSWYQQTPGQGLQFLFEYFSETQRNKGNFPGRFSGRQFSNSRSEMNVSTLELGDSALYLCASSVQETQYFGPGTRLLVL.

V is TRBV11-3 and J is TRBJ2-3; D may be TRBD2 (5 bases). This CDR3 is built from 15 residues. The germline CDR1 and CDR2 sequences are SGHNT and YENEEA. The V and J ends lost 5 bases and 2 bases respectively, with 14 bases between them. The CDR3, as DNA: TGTGCCAGCAGCGAAGGACTTCGTCTCACAGATACGCAGTATTTT. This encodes CASSEGLRLTDTQYF.

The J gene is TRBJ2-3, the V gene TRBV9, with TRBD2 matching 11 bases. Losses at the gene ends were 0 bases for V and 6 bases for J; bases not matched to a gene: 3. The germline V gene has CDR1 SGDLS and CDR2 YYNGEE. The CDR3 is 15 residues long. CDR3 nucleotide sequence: TGTGCCAGCAGCGTAGCAACTAGCGGGAGCGATACGCAGTATTTT. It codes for CASSVATSGSDTQYF. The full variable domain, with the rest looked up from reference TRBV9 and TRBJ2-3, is DSGVTQTPKHLITATGQRVTLRCSPRSGDLSVYWYQQSLDQGLQFLIQYYNGEERAKGNILERFSAQQFPDLHSELNLSSLELGDSALYFCASSVATSGSDTQYFGPGTRLTVL.

The chain's CDR3 is CASSSGGGRVEETQYF. CDR3 nucleotides: TGTGCCAGCAGCTCAGGGGGGGGCCGAGTCGAAGAGACCCAGTACTTC. This sequence joins TRBV5-4 and TRBJ2-5; D possibly matches TRBD1 or TRBD2 (7 bases each). V shed 3 bases and J shed 3 bases, with 18 bases lying between them. The CDR3 sequence is 16 residues long. CDR1 is SGHNT and CDR2 is YYREEE in the germline V gene (reference sequence).

CDR3 nucleotide sequence: TGTGCCAGCAGTTCAATCAAGGGGCAGGAAGAGACCCAGTACTTC. Translated, it gives CASSSIKGQEETQYF. This chain joins TRBV27 and TRBJ2-5, with a tentative D call TRBD1 (5 bases). Per germline, CDR1 MNHEY and CDR2 SMNVEV (reference sequence). The CDR3 spans 15 residues. V was pared by 4 bases and J by 3 bases, with 15 bases between.

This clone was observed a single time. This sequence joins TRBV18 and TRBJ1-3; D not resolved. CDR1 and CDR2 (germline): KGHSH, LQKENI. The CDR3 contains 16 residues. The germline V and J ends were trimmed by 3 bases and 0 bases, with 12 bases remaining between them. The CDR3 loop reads CASSPLRTNSGNTIYF. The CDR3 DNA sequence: TGTGCCAGCTCACCTCTCAGGACCAACTCTGGAAACACCATATATTTT.

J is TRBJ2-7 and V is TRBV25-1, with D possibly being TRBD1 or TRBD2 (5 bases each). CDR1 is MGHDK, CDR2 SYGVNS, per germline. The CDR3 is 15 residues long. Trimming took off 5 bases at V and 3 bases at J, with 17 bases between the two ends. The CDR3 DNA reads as TGTGCCAGCAGTACCCAAAGGGTGGGGGTCTACGAGCAGTACTTC. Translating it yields CASSTQRVGVYEQYF.

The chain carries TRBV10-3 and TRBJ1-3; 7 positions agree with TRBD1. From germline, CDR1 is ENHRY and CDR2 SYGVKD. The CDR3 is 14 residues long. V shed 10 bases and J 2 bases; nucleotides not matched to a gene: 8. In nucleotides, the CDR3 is TGTGCCACACAAGACAGGGATGCTGGAAACACCATATATTTT. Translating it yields CATQDRDAGNTIYF.

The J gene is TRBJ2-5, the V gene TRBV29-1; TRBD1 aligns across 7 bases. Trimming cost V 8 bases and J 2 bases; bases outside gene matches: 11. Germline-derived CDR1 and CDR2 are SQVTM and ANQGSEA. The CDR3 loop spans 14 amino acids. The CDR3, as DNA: TGCAGCTCAAGACAGGGACCTGTACAAGAGACCCAGTACTTC. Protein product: CSSRQGPVQETQYF. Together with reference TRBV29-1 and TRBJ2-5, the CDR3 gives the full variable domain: SAVISQKPSRDICQRGTSLTIQCQVDSQVTMMFWYRQQPGQSLTLIATANQGSEATYESGFVIDKFPISRPNLTFSTLTVSNMSPEDSSIYLCSSRQGPVQETQYFGPGTRLLVL.

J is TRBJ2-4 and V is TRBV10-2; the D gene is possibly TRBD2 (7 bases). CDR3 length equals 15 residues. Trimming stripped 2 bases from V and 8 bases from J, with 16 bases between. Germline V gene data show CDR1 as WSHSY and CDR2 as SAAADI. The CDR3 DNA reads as TGCGCCAGCAGTGAGGGGCAGGGGAGGGTGGACATTCAGTACTTC. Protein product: CASSEGQGRVDIQYF.

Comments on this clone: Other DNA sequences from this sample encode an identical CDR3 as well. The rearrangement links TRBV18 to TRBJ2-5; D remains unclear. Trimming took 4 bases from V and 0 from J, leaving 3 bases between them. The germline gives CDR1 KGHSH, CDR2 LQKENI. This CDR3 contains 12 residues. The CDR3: CASSLDQETQYF. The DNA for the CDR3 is TGTGCCAGCTCACTGGACCAAGAGACCCAGTACTTC. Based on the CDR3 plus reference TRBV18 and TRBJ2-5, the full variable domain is NAGVMQNPRHLVRRRGQEARLRCSPMKGHSHVYWYRQLPEEGLKFMVYLQKENIIDESGMPKERFSAEFPKEGPSILRIQQVVRGDSAAYFCASSLDQETQYFGPGTRLLVL.

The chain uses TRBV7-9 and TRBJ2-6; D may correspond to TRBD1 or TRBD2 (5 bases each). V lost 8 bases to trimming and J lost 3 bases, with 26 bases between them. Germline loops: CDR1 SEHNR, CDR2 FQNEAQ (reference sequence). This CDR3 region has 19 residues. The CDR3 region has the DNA TGTGCCAGCGCTATAGGGGCCGGGACGATAGGGAGTGGGGCCAACGTCCTGACTTTC. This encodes CASAIGAGTIGSGANVLTF.

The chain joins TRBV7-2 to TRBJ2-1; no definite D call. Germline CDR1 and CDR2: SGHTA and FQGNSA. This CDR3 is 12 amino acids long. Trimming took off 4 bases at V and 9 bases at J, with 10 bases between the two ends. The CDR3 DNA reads TGTGCCAGCAGCTCCGGAGTGACTGAGCAGTTCTTC. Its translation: CASSSGVTEQFF.

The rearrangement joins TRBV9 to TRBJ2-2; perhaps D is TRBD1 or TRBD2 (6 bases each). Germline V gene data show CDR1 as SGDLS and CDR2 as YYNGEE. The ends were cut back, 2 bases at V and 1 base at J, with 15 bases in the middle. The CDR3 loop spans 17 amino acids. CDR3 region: CASSVAGHSMNTGELFF. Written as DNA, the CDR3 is TGTGCCAGCAGCGTGGCGGGACACTCTATGAACACCGGGGAGCTGTTTTTT.

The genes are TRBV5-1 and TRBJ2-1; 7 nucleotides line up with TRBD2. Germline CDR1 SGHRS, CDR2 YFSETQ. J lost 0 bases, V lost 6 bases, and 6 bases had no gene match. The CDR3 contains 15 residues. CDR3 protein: CASTPPGGSYNEQFF. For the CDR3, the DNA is TGCGCCAGCACCCCGCCGGGAGGCTCCTACAATGAGCAGTTCTTC.

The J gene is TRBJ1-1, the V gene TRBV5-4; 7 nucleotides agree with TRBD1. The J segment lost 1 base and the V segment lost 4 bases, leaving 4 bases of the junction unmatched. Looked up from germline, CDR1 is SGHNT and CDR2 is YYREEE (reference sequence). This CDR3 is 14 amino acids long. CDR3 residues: CASSTGQTNTEAFF. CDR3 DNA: TGTGCCAGCAGCACGGGACAGACGAACACTGAAGCTTTCTTT.

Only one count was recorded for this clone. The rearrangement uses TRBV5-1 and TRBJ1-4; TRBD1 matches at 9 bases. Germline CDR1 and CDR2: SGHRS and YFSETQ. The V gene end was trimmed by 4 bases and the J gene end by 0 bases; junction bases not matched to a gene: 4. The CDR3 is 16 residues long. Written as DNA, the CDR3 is TGCGCCAGCAGCCCCGACAGGGGGGCAACTAATGAAAAACTGTTTTTT. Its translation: CASSPDRGATNEKLFF.

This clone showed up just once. The CDR3 nucleotides are TGCGCCAGCAGCTTGGATATAGACCCGGCCACAGATACGCAGTATTTT. Its protein is CASSLDIDPATDTQYF. This sequence joins TRBV5-1 and TRBJ2-3; no clear D gene. This CDR3 is built from 16 residues. Trimming took off 0 bases at V and 2 bases at J, with 13 bases between the two ends. Germline CDR1 SGHRS, CDR2 YFSETQ. Full variable domain (outside the CDR3, taken from reference TRBV5-1 and TRBJ2-3): KAGVTQTPRYLIKTRGQQVTLSCSPISGHRSVSWYQQTPGQGLQFLFEYFSETQRNKGNFPGRFSGRQFSNSRSEMNVSTLELGDSALYLCASSLDIDPATDTQYFGPGTRLTVL.

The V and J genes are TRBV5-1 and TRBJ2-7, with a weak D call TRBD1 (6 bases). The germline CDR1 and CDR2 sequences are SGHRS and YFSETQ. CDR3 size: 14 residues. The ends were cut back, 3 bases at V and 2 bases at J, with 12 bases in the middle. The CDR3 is CASSSLTGAYEQYF. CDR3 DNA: TGCGCCAGCAGCTCGCTGACAGGCGCCTACGAGCAGTACTTC.

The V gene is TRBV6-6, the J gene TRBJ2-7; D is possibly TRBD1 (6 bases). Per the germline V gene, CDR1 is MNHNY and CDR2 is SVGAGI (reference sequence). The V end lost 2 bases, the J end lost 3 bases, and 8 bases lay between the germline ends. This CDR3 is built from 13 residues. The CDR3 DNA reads TGTGCCAGCAGTTACGGGACAAACTACGAGCAGTACTTC. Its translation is CASSYGTNYEQYF.

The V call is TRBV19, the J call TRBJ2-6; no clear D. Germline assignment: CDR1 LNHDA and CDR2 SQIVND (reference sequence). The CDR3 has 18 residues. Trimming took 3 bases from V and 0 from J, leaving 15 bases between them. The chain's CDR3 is CASSILTGRSSGANVLTF. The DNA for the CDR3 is TGTGCCAGTAGTATCCTCACCGGCAGGAGCTCTGGGGCCAACGTCCTGACTTTC.

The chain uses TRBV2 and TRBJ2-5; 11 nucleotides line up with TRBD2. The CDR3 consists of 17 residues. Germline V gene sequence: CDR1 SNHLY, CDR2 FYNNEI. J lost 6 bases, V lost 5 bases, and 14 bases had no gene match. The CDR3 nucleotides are TGTGCCAGCAGTCCCACCTGGGTAGCGGGAGGGCTGAAGACCCAGTACTTC. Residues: CASSPTWVAGGLKTQYF.

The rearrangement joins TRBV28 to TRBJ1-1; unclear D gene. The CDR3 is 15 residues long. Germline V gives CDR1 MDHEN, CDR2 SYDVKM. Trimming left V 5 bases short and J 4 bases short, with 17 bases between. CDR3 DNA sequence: TGTGCCAGCAGTGGACCCGGCGGGTCGGGCACTGAAGCTTTCTTT. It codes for CASSGPGGSGTEAFF.

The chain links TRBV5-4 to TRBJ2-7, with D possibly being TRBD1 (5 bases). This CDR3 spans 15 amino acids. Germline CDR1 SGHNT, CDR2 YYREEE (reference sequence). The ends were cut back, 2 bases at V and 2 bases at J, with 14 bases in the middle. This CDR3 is CASSFYGAWAYEQYF. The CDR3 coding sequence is TGTGCCAGCAGCTTTTATGGGGCATGGGCCTACGAGCAGTACTTC.

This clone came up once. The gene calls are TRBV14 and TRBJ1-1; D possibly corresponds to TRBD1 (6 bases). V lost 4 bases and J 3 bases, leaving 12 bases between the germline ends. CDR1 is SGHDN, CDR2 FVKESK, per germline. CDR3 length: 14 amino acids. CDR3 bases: TGTGCCAGCAGCCGCGCCTCAGGGGACACTGAAGCTTTCTTT. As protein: CASSRASGDTEAFF.

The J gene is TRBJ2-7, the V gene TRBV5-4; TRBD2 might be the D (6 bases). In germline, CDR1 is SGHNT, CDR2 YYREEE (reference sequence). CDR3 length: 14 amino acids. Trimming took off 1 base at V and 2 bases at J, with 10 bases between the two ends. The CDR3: CASSLTGSPYEQYF. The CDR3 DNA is TGTGCCAGCAGCTTGACCGGGAGCCCCTACGAGCAGTACTTC.

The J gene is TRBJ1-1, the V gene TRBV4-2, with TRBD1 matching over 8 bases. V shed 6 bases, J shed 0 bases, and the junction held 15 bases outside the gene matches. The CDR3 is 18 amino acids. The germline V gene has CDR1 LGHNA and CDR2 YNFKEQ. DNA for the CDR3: TGTGCCAGCAGTTCCGCAGGGGGCAGGGGTAAGCTGAACACTGAAGCTTTCTTT. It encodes CASSSAGGRGKLNTEAFF.

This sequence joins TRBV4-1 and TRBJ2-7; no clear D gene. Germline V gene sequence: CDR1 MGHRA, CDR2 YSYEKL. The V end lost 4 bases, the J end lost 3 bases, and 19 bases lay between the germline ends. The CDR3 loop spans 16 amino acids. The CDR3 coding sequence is TGCGCCAGCAGCCCATCGCAAGGGCTACCGAACTACGAGCAGTACTTC. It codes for CASSPSQGLPNYEQYF.

The CDR3 nucleotides are TGTGCCAGCAGCTTAGGGGGCATTTCGAGCACTGAAGCTTTCTTT. It codes for CASSLGGISSTEAFF. The V call is TRBV7-6, the J call TRBJ1-1; TRBD1 is a possible D gene (5 bases). Germline CDR1 and CDR2: SGHVS and FNYEAQ. This CDR3 has 15 amino acids. The V gene lost 1 base and the J gene lost 4 bases, with 13 bases spanning the gap.